This passage covers 5 T cell receptor beta chains from one sample sequenced in a study of blood T cells in healthy people across ages. Using a J-beta primer mix together with a sample-barcoded 5' primer, a second PCR was run for about 6 to 11 cycles. TCRdb reprocessed the 5' RACE reads with MiXCR, giving one entry per CDR3 protein. The profile covers 1.5 million to 2 million distinct CDR3 sequences, with 25% to 30% appearing a single time and around 7.7% taken by the ten largest. The sequenced sample consisted of blood. All receptors derive from a woman aged 25-40 years in good health.

The sample holds one count of this clonotype. This may arise from a read error, as a much more abundant clone is one base away. The chain joins TRBV6-6 to TRBJ1-2; 9 positions match TRBD1. The CDR3 is 13 amino acids. The V gene's germline CDR1 is MNHNY and CDR2 SVGAGI (reference sequence). Trimming at V came to 6 bases and at J to 10 bases, leaving 9 bases not matched to a gene. This chain's CDR3 is CASRVQGAGDYTF. CDR3 bases: TGTGCCAGCAGAGTACAGGGGGCGGGAGACTACACCTTC.

This clonotype was counted ten times or more. V gene TRBV12-3 or TRBV12-4 combines with J gene TRBJ2-1; TRBD2 is a possible D gene (7 bases). The CDR3 is 16 residues long. V was trimmed by 4 bases and J by 3 bases, leaving 16 bases between them. DNA for the CDR3: TGTGCCAGCAGTTATTCCGGGGGGCTCTTCTACAATGAGCAGTTCTTC. It yields the protein CASSYSGGLFYNEQFF.

Comments on this clonotype: A much larger clone sits a single nucleotide away, making a read error possible. The chain couples TRBV4-1 to TRBJ1-2, with D possibly being TRBD1 (6 bases). The germline V gene encodes CDR1 MGHRA and CDR2 YSYEKL. The length of the CDR3 is 15 residues. The CDR3 bases are TGCGCCAGCGGCCAAGGGGGGGAGGCGAACTATGGCTACACCTTC. Protein sequence: CASGQGGEANYGYTF.

This sequence joins TRBV7-9 and TRBJ2-7; the D gene is possibly TRBD1 (5 bases). Trimming removed 5 bases from V and 7 bases from J, with 18 bases in between. CDR3 length: 14 amino acids. The germline gives CDR1 SEHNR, CDR2 FQNEAQ (reference sequence). The CDR3: CASSPLGRAEEQYF. The CDR3 coding sequence is TGTGCCAGCAGCCCCCTCGGCAGGGCGGAAGAGCAGTACTTC.

There are a few counts of this clonotype. With a much larger clone just one base away, this may be a read error. The chain uses TRBV5-1 and TRBJ2-7; D might be TRBD1 or TRBD2, each matching 6 bases. The V end lost 5 bases, the J end lost 2 bases, and 11 bases lay between the germline ends. This CDR3 region has 13 residues. CDR1 is SGHRS, CDR2 YFSETQ, per germline. Here the CDR3 reads CASRGGRTYEQYF. The CDR3 nucleotides read TGCGCCAGCAGGGGGGGCAGAACCTACGAGCAGTACTTC. The variable domain in full, with the rest retrieved from reference TRBV5-1 and TRBJ2-7, is KAGVTQTPRYLIKTRGQQVTLSCSPISGHRSVSWYQQTPGQGLQFLFEYFSETQRNKGNFPGRFSGRQFSNSRSEMNVSTLELGDSALYLCASRGGRTYEQYFGPGTRLTVT.